This entry is about one T cell receptor beta chain. Its antigen is still unknown. Repertoires were generated with immunoSEQ multiplex PCR, while TCRdb's copy carries only in-frame clones and drops some. The sample has about 88,000 clones, around 83% seen once. The data derive from a study of OX40 agonist ivuxolimab in advanced cancers. Turning to the study itself: Three patients responded partially, comprising one with hepatocellular carcinoma and two with cutaneous melanoma. Study-wide results and caveats: Expanded peripheral T-cell antigen specificity went undetermined.

There are 15 residues in the CDR3. Trimming stripped 2 bases from V and 6 bases from J, with 14 bases between. Germline assignment: CDR1 SGHTA and CDR2 FQGNSA. It was autoimmune disease history or systemic immunosuppression that excluded patients. Sequencing used CD4+ or CD8+ T cells sorted from blood, obtained in a trial of the OX40 agonist ivuxolimab. This sequence originates from an adult with an advanced solid tumor such as melanoma, head and neck, liver or kidney cancer. J is TRBJ2-1 and V is TRBV7-2, with D perhaps matching TRBD1 or TRBD2 (6 bases each). Here the CDR3 reads CASSLKGGGLNEQFF. CDR3 sequence (DNA): TGTGCCAGCAGCTTAAAGGGGGGCGGACTCAATGAGCAGTTCTTC.